One and the same sample provided the 3 T cell receptor beta chains below, sequenced in a study of response to subunit inactivated influenza vaccine. TCRdb processed the RT-PCR reads anew with MiXCR; each CDR3 protein has one entry. The table records 530,000 or so distinct CDR3 sequences, around 15% of them present only once. This material consisted of PBMCs from blood, taken about 12 days after vaccination. These receptors were taken from a man in his fifties or sixties who received an inactivated influenza vaccine.

About this clonotype itself: A read error may account for a junction end that differs from germline. The CDR3 sequence is CSASPTGTSANQDTQYF. The CDR3 DNA reads as TGCAGTGCTAGCCCGACAGGGACTAGCGCAAATCAAGATACCCAGTACTTC. This chain uses TRBV20-1 with TRBJ2-5; 10 bases fit TRBD2. This CDR3 is built from 17 residues. Germline V CDR1 and CDR2: DFQATT, SNEGSKA (reference sequence).

The chain recombines TRBV5-1 with TRBJ1-4; D perhaps matches TRBD1 (5 bases). The CDR3 is made up of 14 amino acids. In germline, CDR1 is SGHRS, CDR2 YFSETQ. Trimming took off 4 bases at V and 6 bases at J, with 13 bases between the two ends. CDR3 DNA: TGCGCCAGCAGCCCGAGGGCAGGGTATGAAAAACTGTTTTTT. It is translated as CASSPRAGYEKLFF.

Only a few counts were recorded for this clonotype. The J gene is TRBJ1-5, the V gene TRBV7-6, with a tentative D call TRBD1 (5 bases). The V end was cut by 3 bases, the J end by 7 bases, with 13 bases between. Germline CDR1 SGHVS, CDR2 FNYEAQ. The CDR3 is made up of 14 amino acids. The CDR3 spells CASSLSQGYQPQHF. The CDR3 coding sequence is TGTGCCAGCAGCTTGAGTCAGGGTTACCAGCCCCAGCATTTT.